This T cell receptor beta chain was documented in a study of cytomegalovirus exposure and HLA in healthy donors. Whole-study context: Previous work identified 117 million unique TCR beta sequences from about 200 million T cells. There were 70 million to 95 million unique TCRs (from HLA-typed donors) in an early data release.

Primers: 60 Vbeta forward and 13 Jbeta reverse. Assay: immunoSEQ multiplex PCR; the TCRdb copy retains only in-frame clones and omits some. Altogether some 160,000 clones are present, about 74% being singletons, with the ten largest covering 1.5% to 2%. There are 15 residues in the CDR3. Per germline, CDR1 LGHNA and CDR2 YNFKEQ. J gave up 4 bases and V 4 bases, and 7 bases lay outside the gene matches. The chain combines TRBV4-2 with TRBJ2-7; 10 bases match TRBD1. Sequencing used PBMCs. The TCR sequence derives from a woman aged 40 to 50 in good health and CMV-seronegative. The CDR3 here is CASSLTGTGDYEQYF. The DNA of the CDR3 is TGTGCCAGCAGCCTTACCGGGACAGGGGATTACGAGCAGTACTTC.